The following is a T cell receptor (beta chain) sequence with its context. This clone's antigen is unknown. It has no much larger one-base neighbor in the sample; base qualities were not kept. Using a constant-region primer and ProtoScript II reverse transcriptase, TCRbeta-specific cDNA was reverse-transcribed from approximately 0.55 ug total RNA. Construction of the TCRbeta libraries relied on three nested rounds of multiplex PCR, following a slightly modified ARM-PCR procedure. Each of the first two PCR rounds ran for about 9 cycles and used multiplex TRBV1-TRBV30 forward primers together with a Cbeta reverse primer. Sample barcodes and Illumina adapters were added in a final 25-cycle PCR using Deep VentR polymerase. Before sequencing, amplicons of 200-500 bp were gel-purified using a QIAquick gel extraction kit. An Illumina HiSeq 2500 was used to sequence the TCRbeta amplicons, generating 250-bp paired-end reads. Regarding the original processing steps: Quality trimming of reads was performed with Trimmomatic v0.33, and paired reads were merged with FLASH v1.2.11 so that full CDR3 sequences could be recovered. MiGEC v1.2.1b assigned V, D and J germline segments to the rearranged TCRbeta sequences. VDJtools v1.0.0 computed clonotype statistics and Shannon-Wiener diversity indices. Except for diversity analysis, only the 250 most abundant clonotypes of each sample were used in subsequent analyses to reduce sampling bias. TCRdb applied fastp at Q25 and MiXCR to the public reads, then kept only in-frame beta chains. Every distinct CDR3 protein forms one entry, paired with its most common genes and DNA. The V and J calls here are based on TCRdb, not the publication. The sample data list 90,000 to 150,000 distinct CDR3 sequences, and about two thirds of these were observed just once. The top ten constitute 8.1% of the sample.

Reading from cysteine to phenylalanine, the CDR3 counts 15 amino acids. Kept here is only the CDR3 DNA, which spans 45 bases and is read in frame from base 1. CDR1 and CDR2 are drawn from the germline V gene: SGHAT, FQNNGV. Trimming costs V 7 bases and J 2 bases, and their ends lie 15 bases apart. The source of the sample is a study of tumor-infiltrating lymphocytes in primary liver carcinoma (dated by TCRdb to the late 2010s). Study-level background: Of the five patients, three men and two women aged 30 to 69 years, four had hepatocellular carcinoma and one had combined HCC and intrahepatic cholangiocarcinoma. The study combined TCRbeta repertoire sequencing, expression microarrays and whole-exome sequencing across five regions of each liver tumor, with adjacent normal tissue and blood. Samples yielded roughly 3.5 to 8 million productive TCRbeta reads; read depth did not differ significantly between tissue types. A total of 35 specimens from 5 patients underwent TCRbeta repertoire sequencing, comprising some 25 tumor regions, 5 adjacent noncancerous liver tissues and 5 peripheral blood samples. The five patients had tumors staged T1-T3 N0M0, with maximum diameters ranging from roughly 4.2 to 11 cm. Reproducibility between technical replicate repertoires was high, with correlation coefficients above 0.98 and mean shared-clone rates about 0.89. Summary of the overall study and its limitations: Repertoire overlap was higher between tumor regions (mean roughly 35%) than tumor-adjacent (around 17%) or tumor-blood (approximately 15%) pairs, consistent with antigen-driven expansion. The top 250 clones made up a significantly larger repertoire fraction in tumors than in blood (p = 0.039). Bulk unsorted samples precluded comparing CD4+ and CD8+ T cell repertoires. Only the TCR beta chain was sequenced, so true repertoire diversity is likely underestimated because unpaired alpha chains were not captured. The study included only four or five patients, and the authors note findings should be validated in a larger study.

Total RNA and DNA were co-extracted from approximately 20-30 mg of bulk tissue with the AllPrep DNA/RNA mini kit, without cell sorting. Between late 2015 and March 2016, several patients in China with histopathologically diagnosed primary liver carcinoma had surgical resection. Patients had chronic HBV infection and were treatment-naive at sampling. Pieces of fresh tumor and adjacent tissue were cut in half, with one half kept in RNAlater at -80 degrees C and the other half sent for histology. This receptor was taken from a woman aged 55-75 years with primary liver carcinoma and hepatitis B virus infection. The chain uses TRBV11-2 and TRBJ2-4; TRBD1 is perhaps the D gene, given 6 matching bases. The sequencing input was tumor-adjacent normal liver tissue. At the DNA level, the sequence is TGTGCCAGCAATCTCCTTACAGGGTCCAAAAACATTCAGTACTTC. This yields the protein CASNLLTGSKNIQYF.